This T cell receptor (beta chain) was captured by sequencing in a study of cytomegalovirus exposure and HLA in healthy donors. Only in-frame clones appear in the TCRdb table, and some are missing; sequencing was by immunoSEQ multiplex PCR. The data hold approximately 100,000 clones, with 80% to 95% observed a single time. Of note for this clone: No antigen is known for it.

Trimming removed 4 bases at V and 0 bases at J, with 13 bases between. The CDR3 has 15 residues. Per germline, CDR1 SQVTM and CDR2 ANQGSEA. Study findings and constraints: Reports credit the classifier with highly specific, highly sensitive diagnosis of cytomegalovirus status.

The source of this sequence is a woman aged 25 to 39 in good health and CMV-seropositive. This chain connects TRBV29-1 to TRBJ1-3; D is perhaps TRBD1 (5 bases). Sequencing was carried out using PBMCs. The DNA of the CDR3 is TGCAGCGTTGCCGGGACTTCCTACTCTGGAAACACCATATATTTT. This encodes CSVAGTSYSGNTIYF.